The present TCR beta chain was sequenced within a study of shared clonotypes between healthy human individuals. The wider study: The plates for each donor numbered three CD4 naive, three CD4 memory, two CD8 naive and one CD8 memory. Findings and caveats of the study: Across subsets, estimated richness was generally greater for naive than for memory populations.

V lost 8 bases, J lost 4 bases, and 17 bases lay in between. Germline CDR1 reads LNHNV; CDR2 reads YYDKDF (reference sequence). The CDR3 sequence is 15 residues long. For each subset, genomic DNA was distributed in equal portions over several immunoSEQ plates. Sequencing used immunoSEQ multiplex PCR; TCRdb keeps in-frame clones, though not all of them. The table includes about 980,000 clones, less than 85% detected once. CD4+ cells yielded CD45RA+ naive and CD45RA-negative memory subsets. This clone was seen only once. Its antigen remains unknown. This TCR was sampled from a man aged 18 to 30 in good health. The sample comprised memory CD4+ T cells sorted from blood. Subset specified: CD45RA-negative fraction. V and J are TRBV15 and TRBJ2-2; D remains ambiguous. CDR3 sequence: CATRTSRTSTGELFF. CDR3 nucleotide sequence: TGTGCCACCCGAACCTCCCGAACGAGCACCGGGGAGCTGTTTTTT.